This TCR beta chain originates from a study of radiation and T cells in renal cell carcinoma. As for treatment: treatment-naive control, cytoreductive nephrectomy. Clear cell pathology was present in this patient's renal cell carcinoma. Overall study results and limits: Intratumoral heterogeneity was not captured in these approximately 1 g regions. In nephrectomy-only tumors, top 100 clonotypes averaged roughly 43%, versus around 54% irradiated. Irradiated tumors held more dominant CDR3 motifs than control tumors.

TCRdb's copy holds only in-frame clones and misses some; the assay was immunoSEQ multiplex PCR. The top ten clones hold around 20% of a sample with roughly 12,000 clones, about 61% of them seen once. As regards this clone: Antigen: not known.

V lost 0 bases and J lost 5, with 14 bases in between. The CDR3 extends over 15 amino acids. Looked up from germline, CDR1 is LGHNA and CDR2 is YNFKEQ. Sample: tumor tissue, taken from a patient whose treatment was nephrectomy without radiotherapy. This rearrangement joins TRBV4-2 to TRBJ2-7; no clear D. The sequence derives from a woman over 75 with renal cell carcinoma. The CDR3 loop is CASSQEERLGNEQYF. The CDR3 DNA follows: TGTGCCAGCAGCCAAGAGGAGCGCCTGGGGAACGAGCAGTACTTC.